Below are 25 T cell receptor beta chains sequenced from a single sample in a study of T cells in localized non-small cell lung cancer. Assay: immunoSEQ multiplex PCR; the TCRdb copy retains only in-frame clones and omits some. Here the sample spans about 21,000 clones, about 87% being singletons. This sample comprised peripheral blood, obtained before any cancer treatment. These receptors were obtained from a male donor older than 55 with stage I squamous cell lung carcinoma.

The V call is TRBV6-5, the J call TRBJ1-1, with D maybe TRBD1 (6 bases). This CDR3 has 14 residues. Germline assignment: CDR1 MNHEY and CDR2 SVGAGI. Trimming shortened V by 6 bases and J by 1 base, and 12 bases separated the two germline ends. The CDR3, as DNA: TGTGCCAGCAGCGTAACAGGGCAGAACACTGAAGCTTTCTTT. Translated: CASSVTGQNTEAFF.

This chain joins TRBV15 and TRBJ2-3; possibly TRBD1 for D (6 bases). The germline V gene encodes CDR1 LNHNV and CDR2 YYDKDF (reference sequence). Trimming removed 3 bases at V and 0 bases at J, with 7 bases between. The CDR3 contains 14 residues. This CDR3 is CATSRGASTDTQYF. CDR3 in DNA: TGTGCCACCAGCAGGGGGGCTAGCACAGATACGCAGTATTTT.

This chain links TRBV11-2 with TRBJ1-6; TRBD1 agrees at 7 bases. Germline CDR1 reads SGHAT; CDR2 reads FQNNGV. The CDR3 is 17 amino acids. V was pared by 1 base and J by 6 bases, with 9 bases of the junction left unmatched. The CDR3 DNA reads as TGTGCCAGCAGCTTAGCAGGGGGTGGGGTGGCTAATTCACCCCTCCACTTT. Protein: CASSLAGGGVANSPLHF.

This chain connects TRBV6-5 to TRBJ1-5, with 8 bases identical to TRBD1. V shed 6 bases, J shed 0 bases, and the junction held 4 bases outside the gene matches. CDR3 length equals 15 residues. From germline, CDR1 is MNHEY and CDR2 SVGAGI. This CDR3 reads CASRGQVLSNQPQHF. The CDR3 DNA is TGTGCCAGCAGGGGACAGGTCCTTAGCAATCAGCCCCAGCATTTT.

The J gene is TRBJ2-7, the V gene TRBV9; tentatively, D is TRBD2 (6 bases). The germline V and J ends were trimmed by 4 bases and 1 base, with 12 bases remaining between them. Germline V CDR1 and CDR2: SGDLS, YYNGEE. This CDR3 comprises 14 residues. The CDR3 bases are TGTGCCAGCAGCCCCAGAGGAGGGTCCTACGAGCAGTACTTC. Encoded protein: CASSPRGGSYEQYF.

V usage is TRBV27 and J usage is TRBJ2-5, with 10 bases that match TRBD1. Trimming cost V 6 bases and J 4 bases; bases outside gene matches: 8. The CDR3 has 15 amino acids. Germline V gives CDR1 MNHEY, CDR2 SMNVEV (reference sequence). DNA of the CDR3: TGTGCCAGCAGCCGCGCCGGGACAGGGGTAGAGACCCAGTACTTC. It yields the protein CASSRAGTGVETQYF.

The CDR3 loop reads CAWSVRTEGYTF. The CDR3 DNA reads as TGTGCCTGGAGTGTTCGGACAGAGGGCTACACCTTC. The V call is TRBV30, the J call TRBJ1-2; a possible D gene is TRBD1 (6 bases). The CDR3 runs to 12 residues. CDR1 GTSNPN and CDR2 SVGIG come from the germline V gene (reference sequence). With 0 bases removed from V and 8 bases from J, the gap between germline ends came to 10 bases.

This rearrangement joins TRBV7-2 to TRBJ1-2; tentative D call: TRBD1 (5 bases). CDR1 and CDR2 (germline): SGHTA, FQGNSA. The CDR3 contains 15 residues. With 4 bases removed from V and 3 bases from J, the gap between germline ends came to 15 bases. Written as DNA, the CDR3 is TGTGCCAGCAGCTCGGGACTCCCGGGTGACTATGGCTACACCTTC. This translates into CASSSGLPGDYGYTF.

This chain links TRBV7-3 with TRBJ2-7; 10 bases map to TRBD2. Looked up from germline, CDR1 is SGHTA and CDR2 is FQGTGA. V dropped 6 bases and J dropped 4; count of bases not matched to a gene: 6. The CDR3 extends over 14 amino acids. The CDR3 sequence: CASSIAGGAYEQYF. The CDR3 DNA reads TGTGCCAGCAGTATAGCGGGGGGAGCTTACGAGCAGTACTTC.

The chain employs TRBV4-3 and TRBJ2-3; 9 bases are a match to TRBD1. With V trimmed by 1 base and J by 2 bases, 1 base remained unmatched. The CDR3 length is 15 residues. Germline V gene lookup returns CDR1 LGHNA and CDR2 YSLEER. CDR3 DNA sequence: TGCGCCAGCAGCCAAGGGGACAGGGACACAGATACGCAGTATTTT. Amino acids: CASSQGDRDTDTQYF.

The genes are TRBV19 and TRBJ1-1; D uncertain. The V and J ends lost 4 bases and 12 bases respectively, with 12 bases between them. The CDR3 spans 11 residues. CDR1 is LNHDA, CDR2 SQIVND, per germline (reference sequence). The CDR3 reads CASSTAVETFF. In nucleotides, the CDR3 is TGTGCCAGTAGTACAGCCGTCGAGACTTTCTTT.

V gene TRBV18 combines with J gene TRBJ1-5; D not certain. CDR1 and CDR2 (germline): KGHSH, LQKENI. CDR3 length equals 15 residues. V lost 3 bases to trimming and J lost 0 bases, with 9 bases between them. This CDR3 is CASSPNKNSNQPQHF. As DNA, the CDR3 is TGTGCCAGCTCACCCAACAAGAATAGCAATCAGCCCCAGCATTTT.

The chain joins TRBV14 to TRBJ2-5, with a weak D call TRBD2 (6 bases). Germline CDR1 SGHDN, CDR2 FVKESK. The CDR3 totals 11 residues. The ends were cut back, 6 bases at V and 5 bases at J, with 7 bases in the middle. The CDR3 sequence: CASSAGETQYF. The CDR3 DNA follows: TGTGCCAGCAGTGCGGGGGAGACCCAGTACTTC.

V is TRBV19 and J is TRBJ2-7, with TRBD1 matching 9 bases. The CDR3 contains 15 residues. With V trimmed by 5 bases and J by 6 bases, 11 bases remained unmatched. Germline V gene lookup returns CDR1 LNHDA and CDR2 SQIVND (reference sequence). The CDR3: CASSPEGTGRGEQYF. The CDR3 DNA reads TGTGCCAGTAGTCCCGAGGGGACAGGGAGGGGCGAGCAGTACTTC.

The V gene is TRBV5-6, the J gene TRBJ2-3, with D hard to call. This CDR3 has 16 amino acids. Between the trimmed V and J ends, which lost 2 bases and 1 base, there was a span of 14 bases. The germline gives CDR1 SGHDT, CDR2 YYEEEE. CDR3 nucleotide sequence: TGTGCCAGCAGCTTTGATGGTGGCTTTGGCACAGATACGCAGTATTTT. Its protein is CASSFDGGFGTDTQYF.

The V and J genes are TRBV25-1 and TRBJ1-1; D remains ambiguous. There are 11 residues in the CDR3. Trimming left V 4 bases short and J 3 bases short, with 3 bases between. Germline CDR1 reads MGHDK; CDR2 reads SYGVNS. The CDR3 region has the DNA TGTGCCAGCAGTGTGTACACTGAAGCTTTCTTT. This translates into CASSVYTEAFF. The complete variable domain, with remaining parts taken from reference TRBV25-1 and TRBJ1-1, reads EADIYQTPRYLVIGTGKKITLECSQTMGHDKMYWYQQDPGMELHLIHYSYGVNSTEKGDLSSESTVSRIRTEHFPLTLESARPSHTSQYLCASSVYTEAFFGQGTRLTVV.

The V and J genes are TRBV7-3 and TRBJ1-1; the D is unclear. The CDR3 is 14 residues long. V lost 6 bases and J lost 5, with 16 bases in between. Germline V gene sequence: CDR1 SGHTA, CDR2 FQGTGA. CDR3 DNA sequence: TGTGCCAGCAGAAGCGGGCCCTCGGAGACTGAAGCTTTCTTT. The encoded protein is CASRSGPSETEAFF.

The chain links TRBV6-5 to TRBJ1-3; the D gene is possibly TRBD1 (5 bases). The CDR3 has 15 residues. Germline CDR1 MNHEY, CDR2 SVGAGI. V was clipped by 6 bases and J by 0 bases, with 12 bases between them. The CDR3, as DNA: TGTGCCAGCAGCCGAGGGGCGATCTCTGGAAACACCATATATTTT. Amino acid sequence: CASSRGAISGNTIYF.

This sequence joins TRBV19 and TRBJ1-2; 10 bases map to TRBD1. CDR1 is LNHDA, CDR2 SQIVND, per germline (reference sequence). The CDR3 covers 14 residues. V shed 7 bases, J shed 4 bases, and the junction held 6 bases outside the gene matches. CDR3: CASNPGQGSYGYTF. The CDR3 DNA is TGTGCCAGTAACCCGGGACAGGGGAGCTATGGCTACACCTTC.

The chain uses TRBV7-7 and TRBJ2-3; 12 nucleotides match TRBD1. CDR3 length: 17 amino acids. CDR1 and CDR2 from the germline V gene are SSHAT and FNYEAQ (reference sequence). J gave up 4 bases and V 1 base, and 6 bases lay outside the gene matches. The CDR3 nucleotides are TGTGCCAGCAGCTTAGGGGTGGGACAGGGGGCATCAGATACGCAGTATTTT. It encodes CASSLGVGQGASDTQYF.

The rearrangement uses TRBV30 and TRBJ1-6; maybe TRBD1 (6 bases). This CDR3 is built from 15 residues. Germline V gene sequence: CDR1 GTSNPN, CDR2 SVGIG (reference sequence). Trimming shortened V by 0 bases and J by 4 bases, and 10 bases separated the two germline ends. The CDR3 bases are TGTGCCTGGAGTGTACCGGACAGTTATAATTCACCCCTCCACTTT. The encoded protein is CAWSVPDSYNSPLHF.

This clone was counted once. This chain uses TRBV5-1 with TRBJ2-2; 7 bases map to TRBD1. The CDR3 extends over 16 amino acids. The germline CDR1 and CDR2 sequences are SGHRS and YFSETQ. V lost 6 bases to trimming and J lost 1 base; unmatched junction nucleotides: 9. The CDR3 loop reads CASTTVGQKNTGELFF. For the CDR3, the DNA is TGCGCCAGCACCACCGTGGGACAGAAGAACACCGGGGAGCTGTTTTTT.

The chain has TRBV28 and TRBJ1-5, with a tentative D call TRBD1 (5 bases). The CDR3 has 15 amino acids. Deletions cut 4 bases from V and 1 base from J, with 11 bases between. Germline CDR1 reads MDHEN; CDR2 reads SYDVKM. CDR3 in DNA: TGTGCCAGCAGTTCGGGGCCTCCAAGCAATCAGCCCCAGCATTTT. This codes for CASSSGPPSNQPQHF.

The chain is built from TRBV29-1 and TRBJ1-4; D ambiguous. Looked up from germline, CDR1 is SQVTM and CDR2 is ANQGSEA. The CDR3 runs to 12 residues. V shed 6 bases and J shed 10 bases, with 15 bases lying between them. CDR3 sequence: CSVSGDAGKLFF. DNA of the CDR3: TGCAGCGTCTCAGGTGACGCTGGAAAACTGTTTTTT.

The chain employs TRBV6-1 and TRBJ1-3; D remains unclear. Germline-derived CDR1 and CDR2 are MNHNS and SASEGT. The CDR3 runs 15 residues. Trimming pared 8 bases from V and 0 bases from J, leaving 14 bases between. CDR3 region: CASPPAEDSGNTIYF. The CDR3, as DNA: TGTGCCAGCCCGCCGGCTGAAGACTCTGGAAACACCATATATTTT.